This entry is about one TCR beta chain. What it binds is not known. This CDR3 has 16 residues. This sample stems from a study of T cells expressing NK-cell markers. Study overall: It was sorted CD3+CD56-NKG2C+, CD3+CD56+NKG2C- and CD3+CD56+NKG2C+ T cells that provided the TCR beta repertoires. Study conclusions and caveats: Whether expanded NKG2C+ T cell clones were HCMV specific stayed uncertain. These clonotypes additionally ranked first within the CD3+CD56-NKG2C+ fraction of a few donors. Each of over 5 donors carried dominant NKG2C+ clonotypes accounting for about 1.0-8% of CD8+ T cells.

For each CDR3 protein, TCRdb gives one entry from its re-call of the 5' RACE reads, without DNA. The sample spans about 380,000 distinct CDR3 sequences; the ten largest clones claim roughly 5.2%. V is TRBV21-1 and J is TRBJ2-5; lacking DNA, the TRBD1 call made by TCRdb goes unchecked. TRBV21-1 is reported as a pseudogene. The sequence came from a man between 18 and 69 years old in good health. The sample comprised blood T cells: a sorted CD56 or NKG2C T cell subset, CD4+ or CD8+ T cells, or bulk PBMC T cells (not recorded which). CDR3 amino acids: CASSTPGQGTWKTQYF.